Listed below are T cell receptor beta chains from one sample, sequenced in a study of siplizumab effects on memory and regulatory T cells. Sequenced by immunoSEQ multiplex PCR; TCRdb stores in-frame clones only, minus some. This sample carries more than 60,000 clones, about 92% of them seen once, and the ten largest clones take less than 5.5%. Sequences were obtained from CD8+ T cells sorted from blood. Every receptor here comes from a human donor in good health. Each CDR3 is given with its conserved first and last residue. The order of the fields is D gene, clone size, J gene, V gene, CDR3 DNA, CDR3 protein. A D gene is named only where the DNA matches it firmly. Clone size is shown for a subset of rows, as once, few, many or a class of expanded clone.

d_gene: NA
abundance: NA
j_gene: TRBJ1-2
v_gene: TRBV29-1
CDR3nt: TGCAGCGTTGAAGGGACAGATGGCTACACCTTC
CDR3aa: CSVEGTDGYTF

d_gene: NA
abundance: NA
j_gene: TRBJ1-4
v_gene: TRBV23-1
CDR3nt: TGCGCCAGGACACCAACCACTGCAACTAATGAAAAACTGTTTTTT
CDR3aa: CARTPTTATNEKLFF

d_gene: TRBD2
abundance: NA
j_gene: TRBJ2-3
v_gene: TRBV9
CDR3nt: TGTGCCAGCAGCGTCGATCCCGGGACTAGCGGGGGCACAGATACGCAGTATTTT
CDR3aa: CASSVDPGTSGGTDTQYF

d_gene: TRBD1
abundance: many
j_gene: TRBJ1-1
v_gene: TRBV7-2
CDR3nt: TGTGCCAGCAGCTTAGGGACAGGCCCCACTGAAGCTTTCTTT
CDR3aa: CASSLGTGPTEAFF

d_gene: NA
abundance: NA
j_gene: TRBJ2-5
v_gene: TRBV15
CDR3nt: TGTGCCACCAGCAGAGCTTACTGGGGAGGAGACAGGGAGACCCAGTACTTC
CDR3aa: CATSRAYWGGDRETQYF

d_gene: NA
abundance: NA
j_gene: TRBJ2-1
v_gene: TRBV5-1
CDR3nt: TGCGCCAGCAGCCTAGGGGTTGGTGAGCAGTTCTTC
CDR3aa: CASSLGVGEQFF

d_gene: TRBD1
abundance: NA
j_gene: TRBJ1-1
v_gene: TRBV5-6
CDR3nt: TGTGCCAGCAGCGACGGACAGGGGGCGACCACTGAAGCTTTCTTT
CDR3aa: CASSDGQGATTEAFF

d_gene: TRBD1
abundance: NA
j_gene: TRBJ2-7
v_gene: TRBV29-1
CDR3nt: TGCAGCGGGAGTCCCGGGACAGGGTCCGAGCAGTACTTC
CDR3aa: CSGSPGTGSEQYF

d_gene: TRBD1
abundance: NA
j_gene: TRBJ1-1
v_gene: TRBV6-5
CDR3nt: TGTGCCAGCAGTTTTACAGGGGGCTGGGGGAACACTGAAGCTTTCTTT
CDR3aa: CASSFTGGWGNTEAFF

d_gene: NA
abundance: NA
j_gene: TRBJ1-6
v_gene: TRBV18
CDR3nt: TGTGCCAGCTCGGCTCGATCCGCAGGCTCCTCTTCACCCCTCCACTTT
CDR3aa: CASSARSAGSSSPLHF

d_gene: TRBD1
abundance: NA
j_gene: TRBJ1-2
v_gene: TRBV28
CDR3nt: TGTGCCAGCAGTTTATCGACAGGGGACGGCTACACCTTC
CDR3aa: CASSLSTGDGYTF

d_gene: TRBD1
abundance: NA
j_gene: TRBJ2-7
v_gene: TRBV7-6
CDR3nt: TGTGCCAGCAGCTTAGGTGGGACAGGGGGGGAGCAGTACTTC
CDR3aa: CASSLGGTGGEQYF

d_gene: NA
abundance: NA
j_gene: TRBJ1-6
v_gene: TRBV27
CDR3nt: TGTGCCAGCAGTTTATCCCCCCCGTCGGGAAATTCACCCCTCCACTTT
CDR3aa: CASSLSPPSGNSPLHF

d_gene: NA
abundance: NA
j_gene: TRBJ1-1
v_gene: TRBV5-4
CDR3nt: TGTGCCAGCAGCCCGACACACACACCGAACACTGAAGCTTTCTTT
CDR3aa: CASSPTHTPNTEAFF

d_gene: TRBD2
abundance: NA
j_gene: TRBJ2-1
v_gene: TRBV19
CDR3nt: TGTGCCAGTAGTAAACTAGCGGGGGCCGGCAATGAGCAGTTCTTC
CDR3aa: CASSKLAGAGNEQFF

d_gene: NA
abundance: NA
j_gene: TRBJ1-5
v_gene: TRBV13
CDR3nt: TGTGCCAGCAGCCTCCGGGACAGCAATCAGCCCCAGCATTTT
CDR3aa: CASSLRDSNQPQHF

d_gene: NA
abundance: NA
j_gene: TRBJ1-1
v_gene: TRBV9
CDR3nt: TGTGCCAGCAGCGTCGGAGGGCGCACTGAAGCTTTCTTT
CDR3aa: CASSVGGRTEAFF

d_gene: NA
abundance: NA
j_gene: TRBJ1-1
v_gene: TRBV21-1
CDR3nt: TGTGCCAGCAGCAAAGCGCTTCGGGTACCGAGGAACACTGAAGCTTTCTTT
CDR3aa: CASSKALRVPRNTEAFF

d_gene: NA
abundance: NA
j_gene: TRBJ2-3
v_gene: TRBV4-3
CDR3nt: TGCGCCAGCAGCCAAGACAGGGTCGGCACAGATACGCAGTATTTT
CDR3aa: CASSQDRVGTDTQYF

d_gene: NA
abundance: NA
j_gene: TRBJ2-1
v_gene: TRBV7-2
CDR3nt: TGTGCCAGCAGCTTAGTAGCCAGCTCCTACAATGAGCAGTTCTTC
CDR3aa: CASSLVASSYNEQFF

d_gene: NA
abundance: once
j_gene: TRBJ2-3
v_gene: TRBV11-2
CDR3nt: TGTGCCAGCAGCTTAGCCGGCGGGAGCACAGATACGCAGTATTTT
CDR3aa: CASSLAGGSTDTQYF

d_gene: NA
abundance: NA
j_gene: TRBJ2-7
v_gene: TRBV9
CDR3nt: TGTGCCAGCAGCGTAGGGGCAGGAGGGGTTTCCTACGAGCAGTACTTC
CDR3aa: CASSVGAGGVSYEQYF

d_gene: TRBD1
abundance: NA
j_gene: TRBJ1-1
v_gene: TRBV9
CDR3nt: TGTGCCAGCAGCGTAGCGCGGGGACAGCTAAACACTGAAGCTTTCTTT
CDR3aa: CASSVARGQLNTEAFF

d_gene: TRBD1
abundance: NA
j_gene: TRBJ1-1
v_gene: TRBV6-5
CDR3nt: TGTGCCAGCAGTCCACAGGGGGCGAAAACTGAAGCTTTCTTT
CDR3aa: CASSPQGAKTEAFF

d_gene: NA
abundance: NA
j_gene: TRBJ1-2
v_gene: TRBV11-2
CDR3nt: TGTGCCAGCAGCTTCGCAGGTTTGAATGGCTACACCTTC
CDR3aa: CASSFAGLNGYTF

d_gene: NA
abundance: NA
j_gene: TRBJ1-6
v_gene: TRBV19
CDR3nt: TGTGCCAGTAGTCTCACAGGGTTTAGTTCACCCCTCCACTTT
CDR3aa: CASSLTGFSSPLHF

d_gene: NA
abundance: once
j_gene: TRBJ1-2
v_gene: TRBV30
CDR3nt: TGTGCCTGGACGCAGGGTTATGGCTACACCTTC
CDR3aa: CAWTQGYGYTF

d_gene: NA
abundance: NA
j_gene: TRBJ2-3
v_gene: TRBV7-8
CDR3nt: TGTGCCAGCAGCGGGCGCGCATTTGGGGCTGTGGGGACAGATACGCAGTATTTT
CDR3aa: CASSGRAFGAVGTDTQYF

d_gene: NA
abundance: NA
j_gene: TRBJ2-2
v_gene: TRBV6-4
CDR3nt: TGTGCCAGCAGTGACCCGAACACCGGGGAGCTGTTTTTT
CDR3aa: CASSDPNTGELFF

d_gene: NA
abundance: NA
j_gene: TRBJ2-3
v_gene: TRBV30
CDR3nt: TGTGCCTGGAGTGTACTCCCGGGGGCGAGCACAGATACGCAGTATTTT
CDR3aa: CAWSVLPGASTDTQYF

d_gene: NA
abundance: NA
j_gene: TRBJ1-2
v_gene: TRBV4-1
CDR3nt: TGCGCCAGCAGCGCCCTTGAGGGCGCCAGCTATGGCTACACCTTC
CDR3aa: CASSALEGASYGYTF

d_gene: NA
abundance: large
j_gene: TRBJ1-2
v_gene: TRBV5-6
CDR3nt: TGTGCCAGCAGCTTGAATCAGGGCCATGGCTACACCTTC
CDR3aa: CASSLNQGHGYTF

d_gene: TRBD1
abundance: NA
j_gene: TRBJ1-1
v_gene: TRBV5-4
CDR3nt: TGTGCCAGCAGCTCAGGGGGCGTTATGTACACTGAAGCTTTCTTT
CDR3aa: CASSSGGVMYTEAFF

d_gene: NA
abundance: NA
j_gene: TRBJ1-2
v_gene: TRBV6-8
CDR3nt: TGTGCCACTCTCACAGGGAATGGCTACACCTTC
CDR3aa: CATLTGNGYTF

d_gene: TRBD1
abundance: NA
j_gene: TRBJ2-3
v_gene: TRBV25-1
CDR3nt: TGTGCCAGCAGTGACCCTAGGGGACAGGACACAGATACGCAGTATTTT
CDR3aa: CASSDPRGQDTDTQYF

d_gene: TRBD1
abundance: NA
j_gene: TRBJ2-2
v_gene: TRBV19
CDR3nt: TGTGCCAGTTGCACGGACAGGGGCACCGGGGAGCTGTTTTTT
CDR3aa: CASCTDRGTGELFF

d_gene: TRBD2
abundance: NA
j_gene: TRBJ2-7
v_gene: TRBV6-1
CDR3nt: TGTGCCAGCAGTGAATGGGTTAGCGGGGTCTACGAGCAGTACTTC
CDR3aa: CASSEWVSGVYEQYF

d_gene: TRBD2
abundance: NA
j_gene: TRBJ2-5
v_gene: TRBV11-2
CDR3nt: TGTGCCAGCAGCTTGGGGAGCGGGGACTCTATAGCCCAGTACTTC
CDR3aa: CASSLGSGDSIAQYF

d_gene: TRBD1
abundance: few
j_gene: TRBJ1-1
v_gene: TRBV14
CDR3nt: TGTGCCAGCAGCCACCGGACAGGGGCAGAAGCTTTCTTT
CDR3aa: CASSHRTGAEAFF

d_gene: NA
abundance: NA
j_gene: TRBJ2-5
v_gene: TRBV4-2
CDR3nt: TGTGCCAGCAGCCAAGAGGTAATCTGGGAGACCCAGTACTTC
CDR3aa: CASSQEVIWETQYF

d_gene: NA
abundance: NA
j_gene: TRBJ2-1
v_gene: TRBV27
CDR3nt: TGTGCCAGCAGTTTCACAGGAATTGAGCAGTTCTTC
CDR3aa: CASSFTGIEQFF

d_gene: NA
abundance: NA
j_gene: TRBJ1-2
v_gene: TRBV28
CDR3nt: TGTGCCAGCAGTTTCCAGGGCGGACGCTATGGCTACACCTTC
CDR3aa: CASSFQGGRYGYTF

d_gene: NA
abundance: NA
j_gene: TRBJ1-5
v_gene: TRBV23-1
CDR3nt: TGCGCCAGCAGTCCCACCTATCAGCCCCAGCATTTT
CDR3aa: CASSPTYQPQHF

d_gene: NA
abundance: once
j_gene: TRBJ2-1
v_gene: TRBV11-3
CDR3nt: TGTGCCAGCAGCTCCTTGCGGGACGCCGGGGGTGAGCAGTTCTTC
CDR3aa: CASSSLRDAGGEQFF

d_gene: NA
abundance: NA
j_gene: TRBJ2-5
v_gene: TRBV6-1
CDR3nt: TGTGCCAGCAGTGAAGGTTTTATAGTTGAGGGTCTCGAGACCCAGTACTTC
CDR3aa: CASSEGFIVEGLETQYF

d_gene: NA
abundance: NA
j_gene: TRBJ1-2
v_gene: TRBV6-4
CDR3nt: TGTGCCAGCAGTGACGATTTTGGAGGGGACCATGGCTACACCTTC
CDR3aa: CASSDDFGGDHGYTF

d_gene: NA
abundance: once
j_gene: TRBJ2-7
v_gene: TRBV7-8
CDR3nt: TGTGCCAGCAGCTTATGGCAGGGGCCCTCCTACGAGCAGTACTTC
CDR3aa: CASSLWQGPSYEQYF

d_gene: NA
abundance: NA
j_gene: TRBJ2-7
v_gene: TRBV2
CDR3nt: TGTGCCAGCAGTGAAAGGAGTTCCTACGAGCAGTACTTC
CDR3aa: CASSERSSYEQYF

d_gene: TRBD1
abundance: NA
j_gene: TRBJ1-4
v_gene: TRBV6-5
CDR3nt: TGTGCCAGCAGTTACCGGGACAGGGGAACAGAGGAAAAACTGTTTTTT
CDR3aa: CASSYRDRGTEEKLFF

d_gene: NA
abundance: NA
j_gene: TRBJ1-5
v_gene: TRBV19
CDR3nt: TGTGCCAGTACACGGGTGTCGGGAGGCAATCAGCCCCAGCATTTT
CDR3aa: CASTRVSGGNQPQHF

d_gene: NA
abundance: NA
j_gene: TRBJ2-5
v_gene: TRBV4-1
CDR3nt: TGCGCCAGCAGCCCCCCTTTTGAAGCCAAAGAGACCCAGTACTTC
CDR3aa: CASSPPFEAKETQYF

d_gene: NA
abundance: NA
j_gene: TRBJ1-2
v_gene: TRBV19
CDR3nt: TGTGCCAGTAGTATCCTTGGTATGGAGGCCGCCGGCTACACCTTC
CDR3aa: CASSILGMEAAGYTF

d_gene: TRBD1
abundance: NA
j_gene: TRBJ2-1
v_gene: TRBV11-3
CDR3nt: TGTGCCAGCAGCTTCGAGATCAGGGGGACAGCCTACAATGAGCAGTTCTTC
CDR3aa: CASSFEIRGTAYNEQFF

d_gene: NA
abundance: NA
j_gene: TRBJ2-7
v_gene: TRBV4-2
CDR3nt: TGTGCCAGCAGCCACCCGGAGGGGGGGTACGAGCAGTACTTC
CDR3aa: CASSHPEGGYEQYF

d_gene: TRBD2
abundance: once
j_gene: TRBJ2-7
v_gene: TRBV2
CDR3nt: TGTGCCAGCAGTGAACTTGGAGGTAGCGGGGATTACGAGCAGTACTTC
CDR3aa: CASSELGGSGDYEQYF

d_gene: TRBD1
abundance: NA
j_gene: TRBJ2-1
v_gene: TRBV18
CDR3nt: TGTGCCAGCTCATCGGGCAGGGGGAGCAATGAGCAGTTCTTC
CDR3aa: CASSSGRGSNEQFF

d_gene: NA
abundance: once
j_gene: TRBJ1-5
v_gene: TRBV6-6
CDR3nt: TGTGCCAGCAGTTACACTCGGACGGGCAATCAGCCCCAGCATTTT
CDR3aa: CASSYTRTGNQPQHF

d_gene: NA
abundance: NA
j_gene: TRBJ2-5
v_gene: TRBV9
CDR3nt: TGTGCCAGCTCGGGGACGGGGGCCGAGAGGGAGACCCAGTACTTC
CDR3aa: CASSGTGAERETQYF

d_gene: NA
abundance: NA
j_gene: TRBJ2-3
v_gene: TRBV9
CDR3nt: TGTGCCAGCAGCGTAGCCGGGGATACGCAGTATTTT
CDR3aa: CASSVAGDTQYF